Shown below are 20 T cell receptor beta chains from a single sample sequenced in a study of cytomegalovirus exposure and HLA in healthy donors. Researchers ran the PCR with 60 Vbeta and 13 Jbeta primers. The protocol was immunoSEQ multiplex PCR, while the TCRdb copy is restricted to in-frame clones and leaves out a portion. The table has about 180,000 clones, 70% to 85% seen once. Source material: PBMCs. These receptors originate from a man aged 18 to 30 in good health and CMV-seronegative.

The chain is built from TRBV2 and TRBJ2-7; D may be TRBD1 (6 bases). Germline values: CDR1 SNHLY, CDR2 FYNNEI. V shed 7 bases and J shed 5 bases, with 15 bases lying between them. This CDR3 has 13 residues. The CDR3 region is CASTRDKGDEQYF. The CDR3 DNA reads TGTGCCAGCACCCGGGACAAGGGGGACGAGCAGTACTTC.

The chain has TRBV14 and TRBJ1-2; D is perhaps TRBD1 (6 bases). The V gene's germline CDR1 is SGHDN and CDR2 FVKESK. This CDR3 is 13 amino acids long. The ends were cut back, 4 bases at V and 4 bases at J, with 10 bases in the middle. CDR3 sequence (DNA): TGTGCCAGCAGCCCCAACAGGGTCTATGGCTACACCTTC. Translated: CASSPNRVYGYTF. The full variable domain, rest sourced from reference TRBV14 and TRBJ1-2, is EAGVTQFPSHSVIEKGQTVTLRCDPISGHDNLYWYRRVMGKEIKFLLHFVKESKQDESGMPNNRFLAERTGGTYSTLKVQPAELEDSGVYFCASSPNRVYGYTFGSGTRLTVV.

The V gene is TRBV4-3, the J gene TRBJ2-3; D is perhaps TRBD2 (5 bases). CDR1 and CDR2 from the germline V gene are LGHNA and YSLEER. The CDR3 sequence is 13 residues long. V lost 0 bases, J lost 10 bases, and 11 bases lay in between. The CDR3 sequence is CASSQEMARAQYF. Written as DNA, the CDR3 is TGCGCCAGCAGCCAAGAAATGGCGCGGGCGCAGTATTTT.

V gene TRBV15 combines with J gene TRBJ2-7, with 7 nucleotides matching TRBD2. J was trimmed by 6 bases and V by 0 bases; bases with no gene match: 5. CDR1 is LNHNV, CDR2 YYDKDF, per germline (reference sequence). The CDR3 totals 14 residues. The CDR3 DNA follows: TGTGCCACCAGCAGAGATCGGCTAGCGGCCGAGCAGTACTTC. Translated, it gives CATSRDRLAAEQYF. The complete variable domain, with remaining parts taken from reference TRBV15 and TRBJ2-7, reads DAMVIQNPRYQVTQFGKPVTLSCSQTLNHNVMYWYQQKSSQAPKLLFHYYDKDFNNEADTPDNFQSRRPNTSFCFLDIRSPGLGDTAMYLCATSRDRLAAEQYFGPGTRLTVT.

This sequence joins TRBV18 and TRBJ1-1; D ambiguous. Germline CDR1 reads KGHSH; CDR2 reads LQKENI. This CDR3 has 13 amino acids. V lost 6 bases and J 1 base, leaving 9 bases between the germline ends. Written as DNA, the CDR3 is TGTGCCAGCTCCCTGGCCAGGAACACTGAAGCTTTCTTT. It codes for CASSLARNTEAFF.

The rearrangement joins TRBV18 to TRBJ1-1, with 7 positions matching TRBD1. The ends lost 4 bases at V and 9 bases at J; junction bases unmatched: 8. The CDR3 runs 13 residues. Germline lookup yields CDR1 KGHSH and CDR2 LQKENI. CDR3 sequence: CASSLEPGQKAFF. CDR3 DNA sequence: TGTGCCAGCTCACTTGAACCGGGACAGAAAGCTTTCTTT.

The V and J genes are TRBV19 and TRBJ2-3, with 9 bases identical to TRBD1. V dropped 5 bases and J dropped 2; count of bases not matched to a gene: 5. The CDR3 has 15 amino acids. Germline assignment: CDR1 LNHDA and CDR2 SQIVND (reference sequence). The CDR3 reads CASSSQGASTDTQYF. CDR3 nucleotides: TGTGCCAGTAGTTCACAGGGGGCTTCCACAGATACGCAGTATTTT.

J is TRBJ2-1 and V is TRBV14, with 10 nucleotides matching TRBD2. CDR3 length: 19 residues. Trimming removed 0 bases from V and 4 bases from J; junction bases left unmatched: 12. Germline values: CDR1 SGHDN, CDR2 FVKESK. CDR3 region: CASSQDVRGSGGLYNEQFF. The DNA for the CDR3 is TGTGCCAGCAGCCAAGATGTTAGGGGTAGCGGGGGGCTGTACAATGAGCAGTTCTTC.

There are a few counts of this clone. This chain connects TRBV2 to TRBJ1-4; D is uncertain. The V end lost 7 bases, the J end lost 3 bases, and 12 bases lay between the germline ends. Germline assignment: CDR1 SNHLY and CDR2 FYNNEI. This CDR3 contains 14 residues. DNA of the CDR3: TGTGCCAGCAATGCCAACGGGGCTAATGAAAAACTGTTTTTT. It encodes CASNANGANEKLFF.

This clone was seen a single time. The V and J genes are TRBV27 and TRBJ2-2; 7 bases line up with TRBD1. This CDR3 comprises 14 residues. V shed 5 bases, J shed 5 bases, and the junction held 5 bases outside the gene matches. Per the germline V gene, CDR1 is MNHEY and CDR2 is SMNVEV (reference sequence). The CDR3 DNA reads TGTGCCAGCAGTGGCTACAGGGGAACCGGGGAGCTGTTTTTT. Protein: CASSGYRGTGELFF.

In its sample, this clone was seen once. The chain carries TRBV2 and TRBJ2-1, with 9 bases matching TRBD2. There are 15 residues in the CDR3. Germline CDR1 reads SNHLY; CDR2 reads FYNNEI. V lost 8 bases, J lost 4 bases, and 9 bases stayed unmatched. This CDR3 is CASAGAGGIYNEQFF. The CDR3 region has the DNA TGTGCCAGCGCAGGGGCGGGAGGGATATACAATGAGCAGTTCTTC.

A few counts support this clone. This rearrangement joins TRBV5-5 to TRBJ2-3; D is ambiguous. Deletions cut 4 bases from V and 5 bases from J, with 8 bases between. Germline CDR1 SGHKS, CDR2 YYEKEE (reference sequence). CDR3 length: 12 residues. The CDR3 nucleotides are TGTGCCAGCAGCGCGCCGCAAGATACGCAGTATTTT. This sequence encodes CASSAPQDTQYF.

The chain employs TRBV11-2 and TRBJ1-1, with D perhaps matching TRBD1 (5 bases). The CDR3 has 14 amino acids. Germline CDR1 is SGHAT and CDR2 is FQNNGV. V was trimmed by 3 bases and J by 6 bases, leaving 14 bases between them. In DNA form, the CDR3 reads TGTGCCAGCAGCTTTTCAGGGATAAGGGCTGAAGCTTTCTTT. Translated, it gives CASSFSGIRAEAFF.

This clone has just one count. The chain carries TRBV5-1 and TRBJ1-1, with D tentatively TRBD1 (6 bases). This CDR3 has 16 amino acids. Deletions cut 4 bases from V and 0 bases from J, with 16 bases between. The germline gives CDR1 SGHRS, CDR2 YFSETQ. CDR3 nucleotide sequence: TGCGCCAGCAGCCCCGCGAGAGGGGGTATGAACACTGAAGCTTTCTTT. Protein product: CASSPARGGMNTEAFF.

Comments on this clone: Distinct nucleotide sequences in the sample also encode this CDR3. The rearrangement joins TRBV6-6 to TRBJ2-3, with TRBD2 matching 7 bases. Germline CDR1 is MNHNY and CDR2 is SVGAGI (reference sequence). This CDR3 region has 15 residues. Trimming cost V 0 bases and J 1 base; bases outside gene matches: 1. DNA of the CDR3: TGTGCCAGCAGTTACTCACGGGGGGGCACAGATACGCAGTATTTT. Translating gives CASSYSRGGTDTQYF.

This CDR3 is CASSGGVFPASYGYTF. DNA of the CDR3: TGTGCCAGCAGTGGGGGAGTTTTCCCGGCAAGCTATGGCTACACCTTC. V and J are TRBV2 and TRBJ1-2; D gene ambiguous. Trimming left V 4 bases short and J 4 bases short, with 19 bases between. The CDR3 is made up of 16 amino acids. Germline V lookup: CDR1 SNHLY, CDR2 FYNNEI.

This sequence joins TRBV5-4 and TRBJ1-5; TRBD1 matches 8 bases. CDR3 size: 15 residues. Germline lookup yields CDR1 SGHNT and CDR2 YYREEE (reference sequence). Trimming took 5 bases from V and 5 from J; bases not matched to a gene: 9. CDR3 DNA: TGTGCCAGCAGTCAGGGACAGGACGCGGATCAGCCCCAGCATTTT. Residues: CASSQGQDADQPQHF.

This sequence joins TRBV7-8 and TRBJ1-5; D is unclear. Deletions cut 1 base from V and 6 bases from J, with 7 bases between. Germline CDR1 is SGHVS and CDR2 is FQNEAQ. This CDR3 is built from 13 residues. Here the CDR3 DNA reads TGTGCCAGCAGCTTAGACAGCTTTCAGCCCCAGCATTTT. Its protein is CASSLDSFQPQHF.

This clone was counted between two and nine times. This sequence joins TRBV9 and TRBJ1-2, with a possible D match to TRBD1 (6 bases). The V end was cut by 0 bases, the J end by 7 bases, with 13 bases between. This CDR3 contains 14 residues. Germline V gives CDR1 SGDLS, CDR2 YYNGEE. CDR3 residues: CASSVGTAMGGYTF. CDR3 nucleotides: TGTGCCAGCAGCGTAGGGACAGCTATGGGTGGCTACACCTTC.

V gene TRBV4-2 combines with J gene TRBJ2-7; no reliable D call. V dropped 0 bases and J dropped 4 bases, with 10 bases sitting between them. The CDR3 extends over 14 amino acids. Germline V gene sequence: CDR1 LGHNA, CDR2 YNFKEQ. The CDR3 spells CASSQDGPGYEQYF. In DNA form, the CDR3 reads TGTGCCAGCAGCCAAGATGGGCCAGGATACGAGCAGTACTTC.